This T cell receptor beta chain was recovered during a study of blood T cell repertoires in COVID-19 (dated by TCRdb to between 2020 and 2021). About the investigation overall: Samples covering the acute and convalescent phases of COVID-19 were provided by collaborators in the United States, Italy and Spain. The prospective study material was composed of cDNA or gDNA derived from T cells, B-cell-depleted T cells, or PBMCs. Deeply sampled blood TCRbeta repertoires from subjects exposed to, actively infected with, or recovered from COVID-19 were included in the dataset. A freely available public database, intended as a resource for researchers studying the immune response to SARS-CoV-2, is where the repertoires were released. Samples were obtained from the ongoing ImmuneRACE study (first 160 participants) and from approximately 1,200 subjects provided by 6 global collaborators. A de-identified subject ID, COVID-19 status, age in years and sex were almost always included in the sample metadata. Where available, HLA class I and class II types were taken from metadata supplied by the sample provider and were not determined by assay-based typing. Results the study describes overall, beyond this receptor: The quantity of clinical and demographic metadata differed by source and by participant and was supplied without curation.

The collaborating institutions used their own protocols to collect whole blood in K2EDTA tubes. For TCRbeta analysis, collaborator samples were shipped as frozen whole blood, as isolated PBMCs, or as DNA extracted from either sample type. From the cysteine up to the phenylalanine, the CDR3 has a length of 15 residues. Only the CDR3 portion is preserved as DNA: 45 bases, with reading frame beginning at the first base. CDR1 SGHTA and CDR2 FQGTGA are derived from the germline V gene. V is clipped by 4 bases and J by 0 bases, and the sequence between their germline boundaries is 12 bases long. TCRbeta CDR3 regions were amplified from genomic DNA by means of the immunoSEQ Assay, a bias-controlled multiplex PCR. The study's processing was this. Within the assay, amplification of reference gene primers was used to estimate how many nucleated cells each sample contained. To quantify the absolute abundance of each unique TCRbeta CDR3 rearrangement, sequence reads were collapsed and filtered. Productive Simpson clonality was computed per sample as the square root of Simpson's diversity index over productive rearrangements. Sourced from immuneACCESS, this table was stored by TCRdb with only in-frame sequences that have V and J called. A share of the clones is absent; for the studies checked, an unresolved V gene accounts for under half, and the remainder has no known explanation. V, J and clone size derive from that table, while D and trimming were established from the DNA sequence. Across this sample there are some 70,000 clones, with around 88% seen only once. Of the sample, approximately 6.8% falls within the top ten clones.

Points on this clone: Which antigen it targets is not known. No quality values exist for individual bases; no much larger clone is one base distant.

This clonotype was sampled from a woman in her 70s with acute or convalescent COVID-19. The sequenced material came from peripheral blood. The rearrangement joined TRBV7-3 to TRBJ1-1; perhaps TRBD1 is the D gene, with 6 bases matching. The CDR3 has the sequence CASSYGGAMNTEAFF. The DNA is TGTGCCAGCAGCTACGGGGGGGCCATGAACACTGAAGCTTTCTTT.